The next 19 T cell receptor beta chains were all read from a single sample in a study of beta chain features in type 1 diabetes. The study's findings and limits: Type 1 diabetes patients showed a moderate but significant shortening of TCRB CDR3s in all four CD4+ subsets.

Expressed TCRB transcripts were sequenced because the isolated RNA had all been reverse transcribed beforehand. Profiled with immunoSEQ multiplex PCR; TCRdb holds only in-frame clones, not every one. The sample records 160,000 or so clones, 63% being singletons. Their antigens remain unidentified. Sequenced: naive CD4+ T cells from blood. These receptors came from a man aged 25-45 years with type 1 diabetes.

As concerns this clone: Within the sample, other DNA sequences also encode this same CDR3. The chain is built from TRBV29-1 and TRBJ2-3; 7 bases are a match to TRBD1. The junction had 2 bases not matched to a gene; V was cut back by 4 bases and J by 4 bases. The CDR3 is made up of 12 amino acids. Germline CDR1 SQVTM, CDR2 ANQGSEA. This CDR3 reads CSVGQGADTQYF. In nucleotides, the CDR3 is TGCAGCGTTGGGCAGGGGGCAGATACGCAGTATTTT.

The chain recombines TRBV30 with TRBJ2-5, with 7 bases identical to TRBD2. The CDR3 sequence is 15 residues long. Germline CDR1 is GTSNPN and CDR2 is SVGIG (reference sequence). V trimming: 4 bases; J trimming: 0 bases; junction bases outside the gene matches: 8. For the CDR3, the DNA is TGTGCCTGGATGCCGGGACTAACTCACCAAGAGACCCAGTACTTC. It is translated as CAWMPGLTHQETQYF.

This clone has only a few counts. The rearrangement uses TRBV2 and TRBJ1-6; tentatively, D is TRBD1 (5 bases). V dropped 4 bases and J dropped 7 bases, with 8 bases sitting between them. Germline V gene data show CDR1 as SNHLY and CDR2 as FYNNEI. This CDR3 has 13 residues. The CDR3 nucleotides read TGTGCCAGCAGTGGACAGAAGAATTCACCCCTCCACTTT. Encoded protein: CASSGQKNSPLHF.

The genes are TRBV6-6 and TRBJ1-2, with unresolved D. Germline assignment: CDR1 MNHNY and CDR2 SVGAGI (reference sequence). V lost 6 bases to trimming and J lost 7 bases, with 9 bases between them. The CDR3 runs 11 residues. Here the CDR3 reads CASSPGSGYTF. In DNA, the CDR3 is TGTGCCAGCAGCCCAGGAAGTGGCTACACCTTC.

The chain employs TRBV9 and TRBJ2-5, with 9 bases aligning to TRBD1. J was trimmed by 5 bases and V by 0 bases; bases with no gene match: 8. CDR1 and CDR2 (germline): SGDLS, YYNGEE. The CDR3 loop spans 16 amino acids. The CDR3 DNA reads as TGTGCCAGCAGCGTAGTATCACAGGGGGCGTTGGAGACCCAGTACTTC. This translates into CASSVVSQGALETQYF. Using reference TRBV9 and TRBJ2-5 for the parts outside the CDR3, the full variable domain is DSGVTQTPKHLITATGQRVTLRCSPRSGDLSVYWYQQSLDQGLQFLIQYYNGEERAKGNILERFSAQQFPDLHSELNLSSLELGDSALYFCASSVVSQGALETQYFGPGTRLLVL.

The chain carries TRBV27 and TRBJ2-5; TRBD2 matches at 13 bases. The germline V gene has CDR1 MNHEY and CDR2 SMNVEV (reference sequence). The CDR3 consists of 17 residues. After removal of 2 bases from V and 5 bases from J, the junction contained 8 bases not matched to a gene. The CDR3, as DNA: TGTGCCAGCAGTTTACTCCCGACTAGCGGGGGGTTGGAGACCCAGTACTTC. Translated: CASSLLPTSGGLETQYF.

V is TRBV2 and J is TRBJ2-7; unclear D gene. This CDR3 comprises 13 residues. Germline V gene data show CDR1 as SNHLY and CDR2 as FYNNEI. Trimming removed 7 bases at V and 3 bases at J, with 13 bases between. CDR3 DNA sequence: TGTGCCAGCACCGACCGGAACTACTACGAGCAGTACTTC. This gives the protein CASTDRNYYEQYF. The full variable domain, in which reference TRBV2 and TRBJ2-7 provide the parts outside the CDR3, is EPEVTQTPSHQVTQMGQEVILRCVPISNHLYFYWYRQILGQKVEFLVSFYNNEISEKSEIFDDQFSVERPDGSNFTLKIRSTKLEDSAMYFCASTDRNYYEQYFGPGTRLTVT.

V usage is TRBV30 and J usage is TRBJ1-3; D gene uncertain. The CDR3 is made up of 14 amino acids. Trimming took 7 bases from V and 2 from J, leaving 15 bases between them. The germline V gene encodes CDR1 GTSNPN and CDR2 SVGIG (reference sequence). The CDR3 DNA is TGTGCCTCCATGGGAGGCTATACTGGAAACACCATATATTTT. It encodes CASMGGYTGNTIYF.

This clone was observed a handful of times. This sequence joins TRBV6-5 and TRBJ2-1; 10 nucleotides align to TRBD2. There are 12 residues in the CDR3. Germline CDR1 and CDR2: MNHEY and SVGAGI. J was trimmed by 14 bases and V by 6 bases; bases with no gene match: 7. In DNA form, the CDR3 reads TGTGCCAGCAGGGCACTAGCGGGGAGTGAGTTCTTC. Translation gives CASRALAGSEFF.

The V call is TRBV7-9, the J call TRBJ2-5; weak D call: TRBD1 (5 bases). The CDR3 sequence is 13 residues long. Germline CDR1 and CDR2: SEHNR and FQNEAQ (reference sequence). The V and J ends lost 6 bases and 5 bases respectively, with 13 bases between them. The CDR3: CASSYSGAETQYF. CDR3 bases: TGTGCCAGCAGTTATAGTGGGGCGGAGACCCAGTACTTC.

Regarding this clone: An end of the junction does not agree with germline; a read error may underlie this. The V gene is TRBV4-1, the J gene TRBJ2-1; D might be TRBD1 or TRBD2, each matching 5 bases. The CDR3 totals 13 residues. CDR1 MGHRA and CDR2 YSYEKL come from the germline V gene. Here the CDR3 DNA reads TGCGCCAGCAGCCAAGGGGAGTGGACATTGACGATCTTC. Residues: CASSQGEWTLTIF.

The V and J genes are TRBV10-2 and TRBJ2-1; D tentatively fits TRBD1 or TRBD2 (6 bases each). CDR3 length: 16 amino acids. Germline V gene lookup returns CDR1 WSHSY and CDR2 SAAADI. Trimming shortened V by 2 bases and J by 1 base, and 12 bases separated the two germline ends. The CDR3 is CASSESGGGSYNEQFF. The CDR3 nucleotides read TGCGCCAGCAGTGAGAGTGGAGGGGGTTCCTACAATGAGCAGTTCTTC.

The chain employs TRBV5-1 and TRBJ2-7; D tentatively fits TRBD1 or TRBD2 (6 bases each). Germline V lookup: CDR1 SGHRS, CDR2 YFSETQ. V lost 0 bases to trimming and J lost 4 bases, with 14 bases between them. This CDR3 contains 15 residues. The CDR3 coding sequence is TGCGCCAGCAGCTTGGCCGGGGGCGGAACGTACGAGCAGTACTTC. Its protein is CASSLAGGGTYEQYF.

The rearrangement links TRBV14 to TRBJ2-3, with D unresolved. The germline V gene has CDR1 SGHDN and CDR2 FVKESK. The V end lost 3 bases, the J end lost 6 bases, and 10 bases lay between the germline ends. This CDR3 is built from 13 residues. DNA of the CDR3: TGTGCCAGCAGCCACCACGAGGAGGATACGCAGTATTTT. Its protein is CASSHHEEDTQYF.

V is TRBV6-5 and J is TRBJ2-1, with D hard to call. CDR1 MNHEY and CDR2 SVGAGI come from the germline V gene. V shed 0 bases and J shed 1 base, with 1 base lying between them. The CDR3 runs to 13 residues. The CDR3, as DNA: TGTGCCAGCAGTTACTCGTCCTACAATGAGCAGTTCTTC. This gives the protein CASSYSSYNEQFF.

CDR3 sequence reads: CASSQGGGGGNEQFF. For the CDR3, the DNA is TGCGCCAGCAGCCAAGGAGGAGGAGGAGGCAATGAGCAGTTCTTC. V gene TRBV4-3 combines with J gene TRBJ2-1; maybe TRBD2 (5 bases). The germline V and J ends were trimmed by 1 base and 6 bases, with 13 bases remaining between them. Germline lookup yields CDR1 LGHNA and CDR2 YSLEER. This CDR3 spans 15 amino acids.

A few counts support this clone. Other DNA sequences in this specimen translate into the identical CDR3. The J gene is TRBJ1-2, the V gene TRBV29-1; 8 bases agree with TRBD1. With 7 bases clipped from V and 1 base from J, the junction kept 2 bases outside the gene matches. Germline V gene data show CDR1 as SQVTM and CDR2 as ANQGSEA. This CDR3 has 12 amino acids. CDR3 in amino acids: CSAGQGNYGYTF. In DNA, the CDR3 is TGCAGCGCTGGACAGGGTAACTATGGCTACACCTTC. Supplemented by reference TRBV29-1 and TRBJ1-2, the full variable domain reads SAVISQKPSRDICQRGTSLTIQCQVDSQVTMMFWYRQQPGQSLTLIATANQGSEATYESGFVIDKFPISRPNLTFSTLTVSNMSPEDSSIYLCSAGQGNYGYTFGSGTRLTVV.

This clone appeared once. The chain combines TRBV29-1 with TRBJ1-1; the D is unclear. Germline V gene lookup returns CDR1 SQVTM and CDR2 ANQGSEA. The CDR3 has 11 residues. V was pared by 7 bases and J by 5 bases, with 11 bases between. The CDR3 is CSGTEDTEAFF. Here the CDR3 DNA reads TGCAGCGGTACAGAGGATACTGAAGCTTTCTTT.

CDR3 bases: TGTGCCAGCAGCGTAGCTTCCCTAGGCGGCTACACCTTC. Translated, it gives CASSVASLGGYTF. This rearrangement joins TRBV9 to TRBJ1-2; D is uncertain. Between the trimmed V and J ends, which lost 0 bases and 8 bases, there was a span of 11 bases. Germline V gene data show CDR1 as SGDLS and CDR2 as YYNGEE. The length of the CDR3 is 13 residues.